Listed here is a single T cell receptor (beta chain). This clonotype was seen ten or more times. The target of this receptor is not known. Base qualities were left out, and no much larger clone turns up one base away. Sequencer: Illumina NovaSeq 6000. TCRalpha and TCRbeta cDNA libraries were constructed by 5'RACE with constant-segment primers, with sample barcodes and unique molecular identifiers being introduced. Trizol reagent was used to extract RNA from every sample. The libraries were amplified in two PCR steps, and the second step added a second sample barcode and Illumina TruSeq adapters. Sequencing of libraries was performed on an Illumina NovaSeq with 2 x 150 bp paired-end reads. Per the original workflow: Demultiplexing of reads and collapsing into UMI-guided consensus sequences were performed with migec v1.2.7. With mixcr v2.1.11, UMI consensuses were aligned to TRA and TRB V and J templates and assembled into clonotypes. A clonotype was counted as expanded or contracted only when both edgeR and NoisET called the clonotype significant, with the noise models trained on biological replicates. For edgeR calls, the cutoffs were a false discovery rate-adjusted p below 0.01 and a log2 fold-change threshold of 1. As an exploratory analysis of dynamics, max-normalized trajectories of the 1000 most abundant clonotypes were examined by PCA with hierarchical clustering. Each responding clone was given a CD4 or CD8 phenotype based on the CD4+ and CD8+ repertoires, which had been sequenced separately. TCRdb passed the public sequencing reads through fastp at Q25 and MiXCR, retaining productive beta sequences. When rows share a CDR3 protein, they turn into one entry using the most common DNA and genes. The V and J calls were not made by the authors but by TCRdb's processing. Present in this sample are about 190,000 distinct CDR3 sequences, roughly 10% of which were seen just once. The ten largest clones capture approximately 2.8% of the sample.

Ficoll-Paque density gradient centrifugation was used to isolate PBMCs. This sample is drawn from a study of T-cell memory formation after mild COVID-19 (dated by TCRdb to the early 2020s). For the study in its entirety: TCR sequence clusters from the two donors were largely donor specific. T-cell clones expanding and contracting after mild COVID-19 in two donors were tracked by longitudinal TCRalpha and TCRbeta repertoire sequencing. Two young, previously healthy adult volunteers made up the cohort, one male and one female. Study-wide findings and limitations: Clones contracting from day 15 to 85 had balanced CD4/CD8 phenotypes, while a second wave expanding from day 15 to 37 was biased towards CD4+. Contracting CD4+ clones were located mainly in the CM and EM memory subsets, whereas CD8+ clones were found to be enriched in EMRA. The study included only a couple of mild cases, and larger cohorts that include severe cases with pre-infection samples were judged to be necessary. Some responding clones were detected in pre-infection memory, suggesting pre-existing cross-reactive memory T cells joined the SARS-CoV-2 response. SARS-CoV-2 specificity was not confirmed for the second-wave clones peaking on day 37.

The CDR3 has 18 amino acids, counting the end cysteine and phenylalanine. The DNA shown is the 54-base CDR3, in frame from base 1. Via the germline V gene, CDR1 is SGHRS and CDR2 YFSETQ. Trimming takes 4 bases off V and 0 bases off J; junction bases not matched to a gene: 8. The sequenced sample was PBMCs or a T cell subset sorted from them (not recorded which). The sequence was collected from a man aged 18 to 29 who had mild COVID-19 (a few samples of this study predate the infection). The sample titles of this study are shuffled in the database, so cell type and time point are left out; the donor was told from shared clones. The rearranged segments are TRBV5-1 and TRBJ2-6; TRBD1 aligns with 9 central bases. The DNA sequence is as follows: TGCGCCAGCAGCGTACGGGACAGGGAAAGCTCTGGGGCCAACGTCCTGACTTTC. This codes for CASSVRDRESSGANVLTF.